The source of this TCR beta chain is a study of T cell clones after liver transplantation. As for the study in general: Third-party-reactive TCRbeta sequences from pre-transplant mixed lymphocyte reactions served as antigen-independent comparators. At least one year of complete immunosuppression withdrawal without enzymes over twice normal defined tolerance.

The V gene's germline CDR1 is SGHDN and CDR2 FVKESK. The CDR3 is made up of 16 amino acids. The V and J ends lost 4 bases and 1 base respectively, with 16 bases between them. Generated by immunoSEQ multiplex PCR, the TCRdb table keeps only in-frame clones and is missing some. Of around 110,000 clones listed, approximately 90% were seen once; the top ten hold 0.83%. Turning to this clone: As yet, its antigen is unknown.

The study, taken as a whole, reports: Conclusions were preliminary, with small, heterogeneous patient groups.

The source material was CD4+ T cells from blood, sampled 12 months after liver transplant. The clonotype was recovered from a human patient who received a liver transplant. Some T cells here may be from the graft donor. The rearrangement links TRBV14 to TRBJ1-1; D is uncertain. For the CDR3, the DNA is TGTGCCAGCAGCCGTACCAGATGGGAGGCGAACACTGAAGCTTTCTTT. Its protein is CASSRTRWEANTEAFF.